The clone carrying this TCR beta chain was seen a few times. The data derive from a study of blood T cells in healthy people across ages. For the second PCR, which ran for roughly 7 to 11 cycles, a sample-barcoded 5' primer and a J-beta primer mix were used. A template-switch adaptor that had 12 random nucleotides put a tag on each cDNA molecule. TCRdb redid the calling of the 5' RACE reads with MiXCR, one entry per CDR3 protein. The sample lists about 810,000 distinct CDR3 sequences, around 36% occurring once. The TCR was taken from a man between 18 and 29 years old in good health. Specimen: blood.

The CDR3 spells CSAFNAGVGQPQHF. CDR3 sequence (DNA): TGCAGTGCCTTTAACGCAGGGGTGGGTCAGCCCCAGCATTTT. This chain uses TRBV20-1 with TRBJ1-5; a weak D match, TRBD1 (6 bases). The germline gives CDR1 DFQATT, CDR2 SNEGSKA (reference sequence). The CDR3 runs to 14 residues. Between the trimmed V and J ends, which lost 6 bases and 6 bases, there was a span of 18 bases.